This TCR beta chain comes out of a study of blood T cell repertoires in COVID-19. The protocol was immunoSEQ multiplex PCR, while the TCRdb copy is restricted to in-frame clones and leaves out a portion. Here the sample spans approximately 300,000 clones, 85% to 90% being singletons. The CDR3 covers 16 residues. Germline V gene sequence: CDR1 MNHNS, CDR2 SASEGT. Trimming left V 1 base short and J 2 bases short, with 12 bases between. The material sequenced was peripheral blood. This clonotype was obtained from a man aged 35 to 55 with acute or convalescent COVID-19. The V gene is TRBV6-1, the J gene TRBJ2-1, with D perhaps matching TRBD2 (7 bases). DNA for the CDR3: TGTGCCAGCAGTGAAGTTAAAGGGGGGGCCTACAATGAGCAGTTCTTC. Residues: CASSEVKGGAYNEQFF.